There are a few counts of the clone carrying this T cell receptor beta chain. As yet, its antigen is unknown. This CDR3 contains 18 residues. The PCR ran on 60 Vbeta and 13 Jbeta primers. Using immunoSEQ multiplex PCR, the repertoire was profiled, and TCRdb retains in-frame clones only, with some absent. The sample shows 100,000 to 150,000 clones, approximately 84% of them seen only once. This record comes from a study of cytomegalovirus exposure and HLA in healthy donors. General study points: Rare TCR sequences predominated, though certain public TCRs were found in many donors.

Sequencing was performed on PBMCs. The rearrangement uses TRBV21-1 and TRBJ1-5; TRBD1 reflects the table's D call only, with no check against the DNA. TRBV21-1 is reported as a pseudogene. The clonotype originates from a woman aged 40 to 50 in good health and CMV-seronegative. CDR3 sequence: CASSKACSTGAGNQPQHF. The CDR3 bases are TGTGCCAGCAGCAAAGCGTGCTCGACAGGGGCGGGCAATCAGCCCCAGCATTTT.